This TCR beta chain originates from a study of human T cells and chemical hapten exposure. About the study: From small differences in pooled library volume came most of the variation in per-sample TCR yields.

The CDR3 extends over 15 amino acids. V was clipped by 3 bases and J by 7 bases, with 19 bases between them. Before extraction, the whole blood was not fractionated, and total RNA was taken from it. As processed by the authors: The number of TCRs in each sample had a median of about 100,000 and spanned roughly 23,224 to 750,000. TCRdb re-derived calls from the 5' RACE reads in MiXCR, one entry per CDR3 protein. The authors' filters were not applied to this entry. The sample contains roughly 120,000 distinct CDR3 sequences, roughly 18% of which appear only once. This TCR derives from a human donor in good health. The chain employs TRBV12-3 or TRBV12-4 and TRBJ2-7; D may be TRBD1 (5 bases). CDR3 loop: CASSFRGLSWAEQYF. In DNA, the CDR3 is TGTGCCAGCAGTTTTAGGGGTTTGAGTTGGGCGGAGCAGTACTTC.